This T cell receptor (beta chain) was identified in a study of identical twins. Findings of the study overall: The analysis was cross-sectional rather than longitudinal within donors. For out-of-frame alpha sequences shared by twins, low generation probability was in excess.

This CDR3 has 15 amino acids. Germline CDR1 SGHRS, CDR2 YFSETQ. The V and J ends lost 2 bases and 0 bases respectively, with 11 bases between them. With respect to this clonotype: Its target is unknown.

A universal primer site was incorporated via template switching, and the cDNA contained unique molecular identifiers. Each CDR3 protein is one row after TCRdb ran MiXCR on the 5' RACE reads. The profile shows 550,000 to 800,000 distinct CDR3 sequences, less than 9% of them singletons. This same sample was also part of a study on yellow fever vaccine responses in identical twins.

The sample consisted of PBMCs. This clonotype was obtained from a woman under 30 in good health. The V and J genes are TRBV5-1 and TRBJ1-1; TRBD1 is a possible D gene (5 bases). The CDR3 reads CASSFLRQLNTEAFF. The CDR3 DNA reads as TGCGCCAGCAGCTTTCTTCGACAGCTGAACACTGAAGCTTTCTTT.